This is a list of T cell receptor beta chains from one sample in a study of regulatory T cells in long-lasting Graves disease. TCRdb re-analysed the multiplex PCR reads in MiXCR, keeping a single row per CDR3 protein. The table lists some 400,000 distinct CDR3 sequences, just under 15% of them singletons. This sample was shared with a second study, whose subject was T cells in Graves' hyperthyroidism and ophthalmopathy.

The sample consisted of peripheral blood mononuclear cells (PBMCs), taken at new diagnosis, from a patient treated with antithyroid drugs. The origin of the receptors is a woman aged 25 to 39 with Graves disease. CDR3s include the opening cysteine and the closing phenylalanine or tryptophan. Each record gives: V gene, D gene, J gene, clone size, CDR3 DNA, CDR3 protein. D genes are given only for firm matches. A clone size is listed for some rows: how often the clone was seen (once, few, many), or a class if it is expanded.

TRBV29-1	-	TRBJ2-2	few	TGCAGCGTTCTACTAGCTTCCACCGGGGAGCTGTTTTTT	CSVLLASTGELFF
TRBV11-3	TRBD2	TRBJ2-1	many	TGTGCCAGCAGCTTGTCCGGGCTAGCGGCCAATGAGCAGTTCTTC	CASSLSGLAANEQFF
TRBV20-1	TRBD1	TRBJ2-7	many	TGCAGTGCCGACCTACCGGGGACAGGGGGCAAGTACTTC	CSADLPGTGGKYF
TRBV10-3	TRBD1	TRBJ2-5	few	TGTGCCATCAGCCCAGGGGGAGAGACCCAGTACTTC	CAISPGGETQYF
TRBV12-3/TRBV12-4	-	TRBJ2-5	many	TGTGCCAGCAGTTTAACCGTTGAGACCCAGTACTTC	CASSLTVETQYF
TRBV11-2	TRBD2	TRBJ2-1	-	TGCGCCAGCAGCTCGAGCGGGAGGTTAGCCAATGAGCAGTTCTTC	CASSSSGRLANEQFF
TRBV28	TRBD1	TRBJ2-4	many	TGTGCCAGCAGGCTAAACAGGGGAAAGAGTTGGGGGCAACCCAAAAACATTCAGTACTTC	CASRLNRGKSWGQPKNIQYF
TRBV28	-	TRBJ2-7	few	TGTGCCAGCAGTTTGGCACAGAGGGTATTCTACGAGCAGTACTTC	CASSLAQRVFYEQYF
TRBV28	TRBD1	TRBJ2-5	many	TGTGCCAGCAGTCTCATCTCCGGGACAGGGGGCGCTGGGACCCAGTACTTC	CASSLISGTGGAGTQYF
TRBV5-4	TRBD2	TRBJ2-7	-	TGTGCCAGCTCGCGGGAGAGAAGCTCCTACGAGCAGTACTTC	CASSRERSSYEQYF
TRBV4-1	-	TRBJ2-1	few	TGCGCCAGCAGCCAAAATCCGGGACACCAATTCTTC	CASSQNPGHQFF
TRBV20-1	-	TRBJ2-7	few	TGCAGTGCTAAGGGACGCAAGACCTCCTGGGAGCAGTACTTC	CSAKGRKTSWEQYF
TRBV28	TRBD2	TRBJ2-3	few	TGTGCCAGCAGTTTATGGACTCTAGCGGGGGAGGGGACAGATACGCAGTATTTT	CASSLWTLAGEGTDTQYF
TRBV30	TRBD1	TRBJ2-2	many	TGTGCCTCGGGGACAGGGAACACCGGGGAGCTGTTTTTT	CASGTGNTGELFF
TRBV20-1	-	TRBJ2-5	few	TGCAGTGCTTGGGGGGCGGAGACCCAGTACTTC	CSAWGAETQYF
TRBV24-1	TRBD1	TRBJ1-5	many	TGTGCCACCAGTGATCCGGGACAGCTGCAGCCCCAGCATTTT	CATSDPGQLQPQHF
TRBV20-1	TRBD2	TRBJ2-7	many	TGCAGTGCTAGCTTCCCGACTAGCGGGATAAGCAACGAGCAGTACTTC	CSASFPTSGISNEQYF
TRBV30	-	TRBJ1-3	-	TGTGCCTGGAGTACCCCCGGCTCTGGAAACACCATATATTTT	CAWSTPGSGNTIYF
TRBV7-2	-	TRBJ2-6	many	TGTGCCAGCAGCTCGAACAGTATCTCTGGGGCCAACGTCCTGACTTTC	CASSSNSISGANVLTF
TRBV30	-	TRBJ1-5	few	TGTGCCTGGAGTCGCCCTCCTACATCGGGAGGCAATCAGCCCCAGCATTTT	CAWSRPPTSGGNQPQHF
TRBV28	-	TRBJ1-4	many	TGTGCCAGCAAAACTGGGGTAGGAGGAATGAAAAAACTGTTTTTT	CASKTGVGGMKKLFF
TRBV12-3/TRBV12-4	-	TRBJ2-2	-	TGTGCCAGCACCAGGACTCGTACCGGGGAGCTGTTTTTT	CASTRTRTGELFF
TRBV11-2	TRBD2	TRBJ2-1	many	TGTGCCAGCAGCTTCGGGACTAGCGGGAGAGTGGGTTTATACAATGAGCAGTTCTTC	CASSFGTSGRVGLYNEQFF
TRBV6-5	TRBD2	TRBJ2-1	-	TGTGCCAGCAGTTACTCGCCGGGACTAGGATCGGGTGAGCAGTTCTTC	CASSYSPGLGSGEQFF
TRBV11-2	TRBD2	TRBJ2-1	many	TGTGCCAGCAGTGCCGGGACTAGCGAGTACAATGAGCAGTTCTTC	CASSAGTSEYNEQFF
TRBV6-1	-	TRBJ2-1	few	TGTGCCAGCAGAAACCAGGTGTTCCCTGTCCGTGAGCAGTTCTTC	CASRNQVFPVREQFF
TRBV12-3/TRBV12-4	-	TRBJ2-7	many	TGTGCCAGCCGATGGAGGGGGTCCTACGAGCAGTACTTC	CASRWRGSYEQYF
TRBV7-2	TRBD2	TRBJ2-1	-	TGTGCCAGCAGCTTAGGAGGGACTAGCGGGAGGGTTGAGCAGTTCTTC	CASSLGGTSGRVEQFF
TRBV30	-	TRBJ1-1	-	TGTGCCTGGAGTAGCGGGACGGTTTCCCCATCTTTCTTT	CAWSSGTVSPSFF
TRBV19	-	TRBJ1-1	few	TGTGCCAGTAGCACAAGACAGGCGAACACTGAAGCTTTCTTT	CASSTRQANTEAFF
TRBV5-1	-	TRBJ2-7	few	TGCGCCAGCAGCTTGATGGGCAGGGGCGAATACGAGCAGTACTTC	CASSLMGRGEYEQYF
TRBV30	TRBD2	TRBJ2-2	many	TGTGCCTGGAGTCCGGGACTATCGTCCGGGGAGCTGTTTTTT	CAWSPGLSSGELFF
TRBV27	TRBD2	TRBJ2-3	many	TGTGCCAGCATCACTAGCGGGAGAGGGGCAGATACGCAGTATTTT	CASITSGRGADTQYF
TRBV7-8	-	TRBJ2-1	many	TGTGCCAGCAGCCTACCAAACAGAAACAATGAGCAGTTCTTC	CASSLPNRNNEQFF
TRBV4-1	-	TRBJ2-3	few	TGCGCCAGCAGCCAAGGAGTGCAAGCTAGCACAGATACGCAGTATTTT	CASSQGVQASTDTQYF
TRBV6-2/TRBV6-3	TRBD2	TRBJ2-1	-	TGTGCCAGCAGTTATACTAGCGGGAGCTGGGTACAGAACAATGAGCAGTTCTTC	CASSYTSGSWVQNNEQFF
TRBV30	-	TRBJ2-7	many	TGTGCCTGGACAAGAGGGGGTCCCTACGAGCAGTACTTC	CAWTRGGPYEQYF
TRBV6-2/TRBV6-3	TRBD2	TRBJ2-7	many	TGTGCCAGCAGTTACTCTGGCTTTGGGGGACTAGCGGGAGTATACGAGCAGTACTTC	CASSYSGFGGLAGVYEQYF
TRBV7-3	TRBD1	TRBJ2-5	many	TGTGCCAGCAGCCTCACCGGGACAGCGAAACAAGAGACCCAGTACTTC	CASSLTGTAKQETQYF
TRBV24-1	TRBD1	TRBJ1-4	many	TGTGCCACCAGTGACGCCGGGACAGCAAATGAAAAACTGTTTTTT	CATSDAGTANEKLFF